The TCR beta chain described here comes from a study of T-cell reconstitution after alpha-beta-depleted transplantation in children. Unique molecular identifiers were built into the TCRbeta library. TCRdb re-analysed the PCR reads in MiXCR, keeping a single row per CDR3 protein. This sample has nearly 550,000 distinct CDR3 sequences; 15% to 20% occur once, and the top ten carry 2.5% to 3.5%. This clonotype has just a few counts. Trimming cost V 6 bases and J 3 bases; bases outside gene matches: 5. Germline V gene lookup returns CDR1 MNHNS and CDR2 SASEGT. This CDR3 comprises 15 residues. V usage is TRBV6-1 and J usage is TRBJ2-2, with TRBD1 matching over 9 bases. This specimen consisted of PBMCs from the stem cell graft donor, obtained from the stem cell graft. The sequence was obtained from a human donor who donated a stem cell graft to a child with acute lymphoblastic leukemia. The CDR3 nucleotides are TGTGCCAGCAGGGGGGACAGGGCGCACACCGGGGAGCTGTTTTTT. Encoded protein: CASRGDRAHTGELFF.